The rows below give T cell receptor beta chains drawn from one sample of a study of T cell responses to AZD1222 COVID-19 vaccine. The method was immunoSEQ multiplex PCR; TCRdb's version includes in-frame clones alone and lacks a portion of them. The data contain 95,000 to 100,000 clones, 90% of them singletons. Source: peripheral blood, taken on day 0 of AZD1222 vaccination. The receptor source for this set is an adult in good health. CDR3s include the opening cysteine and the closing phenylalanine or tryptophan. Each record gives: V gene, clone size, D gene, J gene, CDR3 DNA, CDR3 protein. D genes are given only for firm matches. Size values are once, few and many counts, or a class for expanded clones, and some rows have none.

>TRBV5-1|few|-|TRBJ2-1
TGCGCCAGCAGCTTATTAGCTCTTAGCTCCTACAATGAGCAGTTCTTC
CASSLLALSSYNEQFF
>TRBV4-1|-|-|TRBJ1-6
TGCGCCAGCAGCCAAGATTCTCTACAGGGAGTTTCACCCCTCCACTTT
CASSQDSLQGVSPLHF
>TRBV19|-|-|TRBJ2-1
TGTGCCAGTAGTTCCCTCCCCCGTAATGAGCAGTTCTTC
CASSSLPRNEQFF
>TRBV9|-|-|TRBJ1-5
TGTGCCAGCAGCGCCAGTCCGGAGACCCAGCCCCAGCATTTT
CASSASPETQPQHF
>TRBV7-9|-|-|TRBJ1-2
TGTGCCAGTATAAGGGGAGGCGGGTACGGCTACACCTTC
CASIRGGGYGYTF
>TRBV9|-|-|TRBJ2-3
TGTGCCAGCAGCGTAGATGTGGGGGCCACAGATACGCAGTATTTT
CASSVDVGATDTQYF
>TRBV7-2|-|-|TRBJ2-7
TGTGCCAGCAGCTCCTACATTGGAGAGCAGTACTTC
CASSSYIGEQYF
>TRBV5-4|-|-|TRBJ1-1
TGTGCCAGCAGCCTGGAAGGACCGCGAAACACTGAAGCTTTCTTT
CASSLEGPRNTEAFF
>TRBV4-1|-|TRBD1|TRBJ2-3
TGCGCCAGCAGCCAAGATCCCGCCTCAGGGGGCAGCACAGATACGCAGTATTTT
CASSQDPASGGSTDTQYF
>TRBV5-6|-|-|TRBJ1-1
TGTGCCAGCAGCTTCTTCCCCTCACCGGAATCCGAAGCTTTCTTT
CASSFFPSPESEAFF
>TRBV2|-|-|TRBJ2-7
TGTGCCAGGGGTTACTACAACGAGCAGTACTTC
CARGYYNEQYF
>TRBV5-1|-|TRBD2|TRBJ2-2
TGCGCCAGCAGCTTGAGCGGGGAGAACACCGGGGAGCTGTTTTTT
CASSLSGENTGELFF
>TRBV5-1|-|TRBD1|TRBJ2-7
TGCGCCAGCAGCTGGGACAGGGACCTACCGCCCATACGCGCGTACTTC
CASSWDRDLPPIRAYF
>TRBV7-9|-|-|TRBJ1-1
TGTGCCAGCAGCGAAAAGGGGTTAAGTCCCACTGAAGCTTTCTTT
CASSEKGLSPTEAFF
>TRBV11-2|-|-|TRBJ1-6
TGTGCCAGCAGCTCACAGGGCTCCTATAATTCACCCCTCCACTTT
CASSSQGSYNSPLHF
>TRBV7-9|-|TRBD1|TRBJ1-2
TGTGCCAGCAGCTCCCGGAACAAAAAAGACAGGGGTTACGGCTACACCTTC
CASSSRNKKDRGYGYTF
>TRBV28|-|-|TRBJ1-4
TGTGCCAGCACACAGGCTAATGAAAAACTGTTTTTT
CASTQANEKLFF
>TRBV28|-|-|TRBJ1-5
TGTGCCAGCAGTACAGGATACAATCAGCCCCAGCATTTT
CASSTGYNQPQHF
>TRBV19|-|-|TRBJ1-4
TGTGCCAGTATAGGCCCGCCTGGGACTAATGAAAAACTGTTTTTT
CASIGPPGTNEKLFF
>TRBV5-4|-|-|TRBJ2-3
TGTGCCAGCAGCTTGGACCTAAACACAGATACGCAGTATTTT
CASSLDLNTDTQYF
>TRBV7-9|-|-|TRBJ1-4
TGTGCCAGCAGCTTAGAAAGGACGGGATGGAGTAATGAAAAACTGTTTTTT
CASSLERTGWSNEKLFF
>TRBV5-6|-|TRBD1|TRBJ1-6
TGTGCCAGCAGCACCGCAGGGGGCCGGAGTAATTCACCCCTCCACTTT
CASSTAGGRSNSPLHF
>TRBV5-1|-|-|TRBJ2-5
TGCGCCAGCAGCTTGGCCGTGACTGGCGGGACCCAGTACTTC
CASSLAVTGGTQYF
>TRBV7-9|-|-|TRBJ1-2
TGTGCCAGCAGCTTACCCCAAGGAACGCAGGGTTTC
CASSLPQGTQGF
>TRBV7-9|-|TRBD1|TRBJ1-1
TGTGCCAGCAGCTACGACAGGGTGATCACTGAAGCTTTCTTT
CASSYDRVITEAFF
>TRBV19|-|-|TRBJ1-1
TGTGCCAGTAGCACGAGCGGGGGGGACACTGAAGCTTTCTTT
CASSTSGGDTEAFF
>TRBV6-2/TRBV6-3|-|TRBD2|TRBJ2-2
TGTGCCAGCAGCGTACTAGCGGGGACCGGGGAGCTGTTTTTT
CASSVLAGTGELFF
>TRBV3-1/TRBV3-2|-|-|TRBJ2-7
TGTGCCAGCAGCCGACTGACAGGTGATTACGAGCAGTACTTC
CASSRLTGDYEQYF
>TRBV7-2|-|-|TRBJ2-5
TGTGCCAGCAGCCCGACGTCAAACCAAGAGACCCAGTACTTC
CASSPTSNQETQYF
>TRBV7-6|-|-|TRBJ1-1
TGTGCCAGCAGCTTAGCTGTCGGACTCCCCGTCTTCTTT
CASSLAVGLPVFF
>TRBV4-1|-|-|TRBJ2-1
TGCGCCAGCAGCCCACGGACCTATTCGTCGCATGAGCAGTTCTTC
CASSPRTYSSHEQFF
>TRBV24-1|once|TRBD1|TRBJ2-5
TGTGCCACCAGTGAGGGCAGGGGGCGAGAGACCCAGTACTTC
CATSEGRGRETQYF
>TRBV11-2|-|-|TRBJ2-1
TGTGCCAGCAGCTTAGGGTACACAAGGTACGATGAGCAGTTCTTC
CASSLGYTRYDEQFF
>TRBV2|-|-|TRBJ1-1
TGTGCCAGCACTCTCTCGAACACTGAAGCTTTCTTT
CASTLSNTEAFF
>TRBV2|-|TRBD1|TRBJ1-2
TGTGCCAGCCGGGACAGGGGCATCTATGGCTACACCTTC
CASRDRGIYGYTF
>TRBV19|-|-|TRBJ2-1
TGTGCCAGTAGTATCCCCGGATACAATGAGCAGTTCTTC
CASSIPGYNEQFF
>TRBV11-2|-|-|TRBJ2-7
TGTGCCAGCAGACCCCTTACGGCGTCTGGCTACGAGCAGTACTTC
CASRPLTASGYEQYF
>TRBV5-6|-|-|TRBJ2-1
TGTGCCAGCAGCTTGGAGGACAATGAGCAGTTCTTC
CASSLEDNEQFF
>TRBV6-2/TRBV6-3|-|-|TRBJ2-7
TGTGCCAGCAGTTCCCTTCGGGGATACTACGAGCAGTACTTC
CASSSLRGYYEQYF
>TRBV7-2|-|-|TRBJ2-3
TGTGCCAGCAACCTCAAGGTCCGCCCCGGTACAGATACGCAGTATTTT
CASNLKVRPGTDTQYF
>TRBV3-1/TRBV3-2|-|-|TRBJ2-2
TGTGCCAGCAGCCAAAAAGGGCGCTGGGCGAACACCGGGGAGCTGTTTTTT
CASSQKGRWANTGELFF
>TRBV5-1|-|-|TRBJ2-3
TGCGCCAGCAGCTTGGGGCTCCCTGATACGCAGTATTTT
CASSLGLPDTQYF
>TRBV7-2|-|TRBD1|TRBJ1-4
TGTGCCAGCAGCCCAACCGGGACAGGGGGTGAAAAACTGTTTTTT
CASSPTGTGGEKLFF
>TRBV2|-|-|TRBJ1-5
TGTGCCAGCACAGACCTGGGACAATCCAATCAGCCCCAGCATTTT
CASTDLGQSNQPQHF
>TRBV19|-|-|TRBJ2-4
TGTGCCAGTAGTATCCCCACAGGCCTAGGGACCAAAAACATTCAGTACTTC
CASSIPTGLGTKNIQYF
>TRBV11-2|once|-|TRBJ2-6
TGTGCCAGCAGCCCTAGGGGTGCTGGGGCCAACGTCCTGACTTTC
CASSPRGAGANVLTF
>TRBV28|-|-|TRBJ2-2
TGTGCCAGCAGTTTTAGTCACCGGGAGCTGTTTTTT
CASSFSHRELFF